This record concerns one T cell receptor beta chain sequence. The sample belongs to a study of blood T cell repertoires in COVID-19. Overall study context: PBMCs, B-cell-depleted T cells, or T cells provided the cDNA or gDNA that made up the material.

Authors' analysis steps: It was from reference gene primer amplification that nucleated cell counts were estimated. The method was immunoSEQ multiplex PCR; TCRdb's version includes in-frame clones alone and lacks a portion of them. V, J and clone size reflect that table, while D and trimming were determined from the DNA. The table includes 85,000 to 120,000 clones, approximately 86% detected once. The CDR3 totals 13 residues. V lost 6 bases and J lost 6; bases outside the gene matches: 4. Germline CDR1 and CDR2: MNHEY and SVGAGI. Input material: peripheral blood. The rearrangement joins TRBV6-5 to TRBJ1-5; 8 nucleotides align to TRBD1. The receptor's source is a man over 45 with active or convalescent COVID-19. CDR3 amino acids: CASRAGGFQPQHF. CDR3 in DNA: TGTGCCAGCAGGGCAGGGGGCTTTCAGCCCCAGCATTTT.